This T cell receptor beta chain was captured in a study of blood T cell repertoires in COVID-19. Study context: PBMCs, B-cell-depleted T cells, or T cells were the source of the cDNA or gDNA that made up the material.

The study recruited people aged roughly 18 to 95 years across approximately 24 US areas. Two negative PCRs, clearance, or symptom resolution had been documented for recovered Cohort 3 donors. Original methodology: Cell counts per sample came from amplifying reference gene primers. Using immunoSEQ multiplex PCR, the repertoire was profiled, and TCRdb retains in-frame clones only, with some absent. V and J calls and clone size are as listed in that table; D and trimming were resolved from the DNA. The profile shows 180,000 or so clones, 82% of them singletons. This CDR3 has 17 residues. In germline, CDR1 is SGHNT, CDR2 YYREEE (reference sequence). The trim removed 0 bases at V and 7 bases at J, leaving 5 bases unmatched.

This TCR was recovered from a man aged 50-59 years who had recovered from COVID-19. The sequencing sample was made of PBMCs or T cells enriched from blood (not recorded which). V gene TRBV5-4 combines with J gene TRBJ2-2; the match to TRBD2 covers 14 bases. The CDR3 DNA reads as TGTGCCAGCAGCTTGGGACTAGCGGGGGGGCAGTTCGGGGAGCTGTTTTTT. This encodes CASSLGLAGGQFGELFF.